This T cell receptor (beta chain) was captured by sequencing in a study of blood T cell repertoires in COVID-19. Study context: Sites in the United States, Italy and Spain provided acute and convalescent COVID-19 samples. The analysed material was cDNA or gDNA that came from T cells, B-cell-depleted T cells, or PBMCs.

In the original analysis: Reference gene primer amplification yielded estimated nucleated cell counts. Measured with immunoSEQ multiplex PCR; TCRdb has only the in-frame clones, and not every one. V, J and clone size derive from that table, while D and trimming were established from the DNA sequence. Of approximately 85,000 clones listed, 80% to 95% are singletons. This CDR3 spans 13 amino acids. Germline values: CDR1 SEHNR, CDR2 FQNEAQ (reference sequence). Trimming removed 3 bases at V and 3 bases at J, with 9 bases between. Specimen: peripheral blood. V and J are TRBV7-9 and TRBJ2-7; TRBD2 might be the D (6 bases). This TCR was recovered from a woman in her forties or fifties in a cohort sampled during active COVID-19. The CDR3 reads CASSFEGGYEQYF. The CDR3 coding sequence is TGTGCCAGCAGCTTCGAGGGAGGCTACGAGCAGTACTTC.